Many counts were recorded for the clone carrying this T cell receptor beta chain. Its antigen is currently unknown. The length of the CDR3 is 16 residues. Trimming took 5 bases from V and 0 from J, leaving 14 bases between them. This entry belongs to a study of neurological immune-mediated disorders. Overall study results and limits: Patients with HTLV-1-associated myelopathy had the highest level of TCR clonal expansion, whereas patients with multiple sclerosis had the lowest level, falling beneath the level found in healthy controls. Neither clinical nor MRI features were found to be associated with the multiple sclerosis repertoire cluster.

2 million unsorted PBMCs were stored in RNAlater at -80 °C before RNA extraction. Synthesis of cDNA was accomplished via 5'RACE employing 10-nucleotide random UMIs. Each CDR3 protein gets one entry after TCRdb re-called the 5' RACE reads with MiXCR. The sample shows more than 75,000 distinct CDR3 sequences, under 4.5% of them seen only once. Sequencing was performed on PBMCs. The V call is TRBV12-3 or TRBV12-4, the J call TRBJ1-5, with D possibly matching TRBD1 (5 bases). This TCR derives from a woman between 50 and 59 years old with multiple sclerosis. Here the CDR3 reads CASSLGHQNSNQPQHF. As DNA, the CDR3 is TGTGCCAGCAGTCTTGGACACCAGAATAGCAATCAGCCCCAGCATTTT.